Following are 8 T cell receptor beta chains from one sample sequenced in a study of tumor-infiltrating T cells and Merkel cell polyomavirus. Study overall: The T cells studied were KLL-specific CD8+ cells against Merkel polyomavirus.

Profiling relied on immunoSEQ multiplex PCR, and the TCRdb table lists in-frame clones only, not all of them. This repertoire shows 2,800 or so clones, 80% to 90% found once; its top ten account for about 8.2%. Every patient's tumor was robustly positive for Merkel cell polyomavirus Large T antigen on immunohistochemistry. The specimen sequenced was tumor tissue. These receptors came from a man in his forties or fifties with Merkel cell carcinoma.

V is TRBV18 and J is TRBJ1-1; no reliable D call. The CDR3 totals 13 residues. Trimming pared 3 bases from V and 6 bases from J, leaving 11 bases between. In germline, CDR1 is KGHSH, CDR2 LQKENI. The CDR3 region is CASSPSGSPEAFF. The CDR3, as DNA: TGTGCCAGCTCACCCTCGGGATCCCCTGAAGCTTTCTTT.

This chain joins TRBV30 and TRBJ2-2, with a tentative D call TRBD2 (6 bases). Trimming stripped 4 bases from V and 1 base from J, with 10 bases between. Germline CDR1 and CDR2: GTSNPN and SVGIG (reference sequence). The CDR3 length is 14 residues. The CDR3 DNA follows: TGTGCCTGGAACGCGGGGAGGAACACCGGGGAGCTGTTTTTT. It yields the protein CAWNAGRNTGELFF.

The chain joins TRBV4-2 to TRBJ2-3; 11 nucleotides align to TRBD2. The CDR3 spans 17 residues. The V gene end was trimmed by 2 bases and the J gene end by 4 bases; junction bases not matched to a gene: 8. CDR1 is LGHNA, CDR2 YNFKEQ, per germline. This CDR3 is CASSQHLAGGIADTQYF. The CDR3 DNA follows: TGTGCCAGCAGCCAACACCTAGCGGGGGGAATCGCAGATACGCAGTATTTT.

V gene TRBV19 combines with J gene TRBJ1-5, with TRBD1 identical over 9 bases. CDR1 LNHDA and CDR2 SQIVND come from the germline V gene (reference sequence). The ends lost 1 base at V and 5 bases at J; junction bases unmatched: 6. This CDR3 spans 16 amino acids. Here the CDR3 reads CASSIVAGQGYQPQHF. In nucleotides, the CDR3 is TGTGCCAGTAGTATAGTCGCCGGACAGGGGTATCAGCCCCAGCATTTT. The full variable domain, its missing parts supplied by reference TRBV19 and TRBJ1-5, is DGGITQSPKYLFRKEGQNVTLSCEQNLNHDAMYWYRQDPGQGLRLIYYSQIVNDFQKGDIAEGYSVSREKKESFPLTVTSAQKNPTAFYLCASSIVAGQGYQPQHFGDGTRLSIL.

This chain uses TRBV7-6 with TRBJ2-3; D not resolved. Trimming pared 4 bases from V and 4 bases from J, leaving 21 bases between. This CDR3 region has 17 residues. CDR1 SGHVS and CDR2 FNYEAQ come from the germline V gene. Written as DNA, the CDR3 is TGTGCCAGCAGCTCCAGACCGGGTCTCGAACGGCCAGATACGCAGTATTTT. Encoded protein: CASSSRPGLERPDTQYF.

CDR3 nucleotides: TGTGCCAGCAGCCCTAGGTTCTACCCAATGGGTGAAAAACTGTTTTTT. This sequence encodes CASSPRFYPMGEKLFF. The chain uses TRBV7-9 and TRBJ1-4; no clear D. The ends were cut back, 5 bases at V and 7 bases at J, with 20 bases in the middle. Germline V CDR1 and CDR2: SEHNR, FQNEAQ (reference sequence). The CDR3 extends over 16 amino acids. Based on the CDR3 plus reference TRBV7-9 and TRBJ1-4, the full variable domain is DTGVSQNPRHKITKRGQNVTFRCDPISEHNRLYWYRQTLGQGPEFLTYFQNEAQLEKSRLLSDRFSAERPKGSFSTLEIQRTEQGDSAMYLCASSPRFYPMGEKLFFGSGTQLSVL.

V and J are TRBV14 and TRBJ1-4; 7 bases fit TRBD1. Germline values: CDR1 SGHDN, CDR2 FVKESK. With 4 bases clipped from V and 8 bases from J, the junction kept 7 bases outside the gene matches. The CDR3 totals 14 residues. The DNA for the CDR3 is TGTGCCAGCAGCCCCTGGGACAGAGGCGAAAAACTGTTTTTT. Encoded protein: CASSPWDRGEKLFF.

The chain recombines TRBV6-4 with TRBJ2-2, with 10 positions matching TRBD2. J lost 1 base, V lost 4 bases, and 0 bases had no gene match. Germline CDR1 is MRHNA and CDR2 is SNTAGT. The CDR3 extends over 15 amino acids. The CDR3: CASSGTSGNTGELFF. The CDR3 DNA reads TGTGCCAGCAGTGGGACTAGCGGGAACACCGGGGAGCTGTTTTTT.